This TCR beta chain originates from a study of cytomegalovirus exposure and HLA in healthy donors. Notes on the study in general: Sequence variants that were highly shared formed a cluster that was likely a sequencing artifact.

13 Jbeta primers and 60 Vbeta primers were used for the PCR. The data were produced by immunoSEQ multiplex PCR, yet TCRdb's version contains in-frame clones alone and is incomplete. Of about 160,000 clones detected, 60% to 80% appear once; the ten largest clones hold about a tenth. In germline, CDR1 is MNHNY, CDR2 SVGAGI (reference sequence). The CDR3 is made up of 12 amino acids. V was cut by 4 bases and J by 4 bases, with 5 bases left in between. Comment on this clone: Its antigen is as yet unknown.

Source material: PBMCs. This chain connects TRBV6-6 to TRBJ1-5; maybe TRBD1 (5 bases). This sequence originates from a man between 18 and 29 years old in good health and CMV-seropositive. The CDR3 nucleotides are TGTGCCAGCAGTTGGACAAATCAGCCCCAGCATTTT. The encoded protein is CASSWTNQPQHF.